This T cell receptor beta chain was recovered during a study of shared clonotypes between healthy human individuals. Study summary: Plates per donor: three CD4 naive, three CD4 memory, two CD8 naive, one CD8 memory.

Selected positively for CCR7 and CD45RO-negative, naive CD8 cells excluded terminally differentiated effector memory CD45RA+ cells. Whole-study findings and limits: Non-shared clonotypes had lower generation probabilities than those shared by all four donors.

Germline V gene lookup returns CDR1 SNHLY and CDR2 FYNNEI. Trimming cost V 9 bases and J 9 bases; bases outside gene matches: 8. The CDR3 length is 12 residues. Profiled with immunoSEQ multiplex PCR; TCRdb holds only in-frame clones, not every one. This sample carries under 850,000 clones, nearly 95% of them seen once, and the ten largest clones take less than 25%. Turning to this clone: What it binds is not known.

The sequence was collected from a man aged 25-45 years in good health. Sequencing was done on a sample of naive CD8+ T cells sorted from blood. The genes are TRBV2 and TRBJ2-1; TRBD2 matches at 7 bases. The CDR3: CASRGGALEQFF. The CDR3 region has the DNA TGTGCCAGTAGGGGAGGGGCGCTTGAGCAGTTCTTC. Complete variable domain (other parts from reference TRBV2 and TRBJ2-1): EPEVTQTPSHQVTQMGQEVILRCVPISNHLYFYWYRQILGQKVEFLVSFYNNEISEKSEIFDDQFSVERPDGSNFTLKIRSTKLEDSAMYFCASRGGALEQFFGPGTRLTVL.